This T cell receptor (beta chain) was recorded in a study of shared clonotypes between healthy human individuals. As for the study in general: For every donor, three CD4 naive, three CD4 memory, two CD8 naive and one CD8 memory plates were used.

Findings of the study overall: Tissue TCR repertoires likely differ from these blood-only repertoires.

TCRdb's copy holds only in-frame clones and misses some; the assay was immunoSEQ multiplex PCR. The sample contains fewer than 1.6 million clones, 98% to 99% of which appear only once. V gave up 3 bases and J gave up 5 bases, with 19 bases separating them. Per germline, CDR1 KGHSH and CDR2 LQKENI. This CDR3 has 16 amino acids. A remark on this clone: The antigen remains unidentified.

This chain uses TRBV18 with TRBJ1-1; D unresolved. The clonotype was recovered from a man aged 30-40 years in good health. Sequences were obtained from naive CD4+ T cells sorted from blood. The sample's subset: CD45RA+ positively selected. CDR3 sequence (DNA): TGTGCCAGCTCACCGCAGTCCGGCGCATCAGTTACTGAAGCTTTCTTT. This codes for CASSPQSGASVTEAFF.